This TCR beta chain was identified in a study of T cell responses to AZD1222 COVID-19 vaccine. Study-wide points: At study baseline, merely about 6 AZD1222 recipients were seropositive. After two AZD1222 doses, spike-specific TCR breadth and depth rose versus day 0. Most donors were white British, females outnumbered males, and clonal diversity was possibly underestimated. Across the whole spike, CD4 TCRs peaked at regions 160-218 and 743-854.

Sequencing was performed with immunoSEQ multiplex PCR; in TCRdb, only in-frame clones are kept and a portion is missing. The top ten hold over 8.5% of the sample, which has approximately 120,000 clones, around 89% seen once. As regards this clone: The antigen remains unidentified.

V shed 4 bases and J shed 4 bases, with 16 bases lying between them. The germline gives CDR1 KGHSH, CDR2 LQKENI. The CDR3 has 16 amino acids. This sample comprised peripheral blood, obtained on day 0 of MenACWY control vaccination. The chain has TRBV18 and TRBJ2-2, with D tentatively TRBD2 (6 bases). The sequence was obtained from an adult in good health. CDR3 nucleotide sequence: TGTGCCAGCTCACGCGACGGCGGGGCTACCACCGGGGAGCTGTTTTTT. Protein product: CASSRDGGATTGELFF.